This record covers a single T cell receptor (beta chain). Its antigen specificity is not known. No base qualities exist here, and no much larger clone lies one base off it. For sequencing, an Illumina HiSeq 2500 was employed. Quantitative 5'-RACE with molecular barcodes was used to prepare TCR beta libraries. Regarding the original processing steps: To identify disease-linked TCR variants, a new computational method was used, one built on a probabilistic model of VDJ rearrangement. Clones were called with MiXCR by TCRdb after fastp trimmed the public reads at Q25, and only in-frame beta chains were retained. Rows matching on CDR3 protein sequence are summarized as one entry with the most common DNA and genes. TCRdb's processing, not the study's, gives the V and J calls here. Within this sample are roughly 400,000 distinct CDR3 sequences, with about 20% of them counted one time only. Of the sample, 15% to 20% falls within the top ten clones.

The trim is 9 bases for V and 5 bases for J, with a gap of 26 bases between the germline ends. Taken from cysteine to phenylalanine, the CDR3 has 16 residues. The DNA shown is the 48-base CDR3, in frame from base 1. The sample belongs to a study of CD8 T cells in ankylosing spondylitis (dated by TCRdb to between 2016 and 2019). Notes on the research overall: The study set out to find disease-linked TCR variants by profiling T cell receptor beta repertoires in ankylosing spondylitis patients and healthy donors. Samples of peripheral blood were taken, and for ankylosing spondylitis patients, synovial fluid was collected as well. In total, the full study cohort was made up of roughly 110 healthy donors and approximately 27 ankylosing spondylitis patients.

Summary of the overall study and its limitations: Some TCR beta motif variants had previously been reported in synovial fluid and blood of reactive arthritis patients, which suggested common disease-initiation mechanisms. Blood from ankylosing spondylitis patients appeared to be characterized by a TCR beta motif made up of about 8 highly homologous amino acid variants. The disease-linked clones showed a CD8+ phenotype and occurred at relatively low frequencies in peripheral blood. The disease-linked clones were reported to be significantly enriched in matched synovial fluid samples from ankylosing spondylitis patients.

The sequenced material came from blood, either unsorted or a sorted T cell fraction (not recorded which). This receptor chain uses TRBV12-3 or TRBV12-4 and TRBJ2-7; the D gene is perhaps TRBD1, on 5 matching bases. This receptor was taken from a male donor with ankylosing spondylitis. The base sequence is TGTGCCAGTTCTTGGCAGGGCTACGTTGCGGATCACGAGCAGTACTTC. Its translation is CASSWQGYVADHEQYF.